The rows below give T cell receptor beta chains drawn from one sample of a study of Graves' ophthalmopathy and Graves' hyperthyroidism. MiXCR, applied by TCRdb to the multiplex PCR reads, yields one record per CDR3 protein. In the table there are about 1.2 million distinct CDR3 sequences, roughly two fifths of which are singletons. The specimen was peripheral blood or thyroid tissue (not recorded which). The receptors originated from an adult man with Graves' hyperthyroidism. The CDR3 runs from the conserved cysteine through the conserved F or W. D genes are given only for firm matches.

J gene	D gene	V gene	CDR3 length	CDR3 protein
TRBJ1-2	NA	TRBV3-1	14	CASSQGQTAYGYTF
TRBJ2-2	NA	TRBV6-6	13	CASSYSSTGELFF
TRBJ2-3	TRBD1	TRBV25-1	15	CASREDRTFSDTQYF
TRBJ1-2	NA	TRBV11-2	13	CASMPTGIYGYTF
TRBJ2-7	NA	TRBV9	14	CASSAEGSSYEQYF
TRBJ1-4	NA	TRBV4-2	12	CASSPSYEKLFF
TRBJ1-2	TRBD1	TRBV29-1	16	CSVPSLTGQSNYGYTF
TRBJ1-3	NA	TRBV5-5	15	CASRLTAGSGNTIYF
TRBJ2-5	TRBD2	TRBV10-3	18	CAISDSGSGSLVKETQYF
TRBJ1-5	NA	TRBV4-2	16	CASSPTISKGNQPQHF
TRBJ1-2	TRBD1	TRBV14	17	CASSPTRTGEANYGYTF
TRBJ2-5	TRBD1	TRBV20-1	11	CSAQGQETQYF
TRBJ1-6	NA	TRBV7-9	14	CASSLHRVESPLHF
TRBJ2-6	TRBD2	TRBV20-1	17	CSARESGGGAGANVLTF
TRBJ2-5	TRBD1	TRBV24-1	14	CATSQGQGGETQYF
TRBJ1-2	NA	TRBV7-8	14	CASSLGASHYGYTF
TRBJ2-2	NA	TRBV15	20	CATSSFLNSWWPQASGELFF
TRBJ2-5	TRBD1	TRBV6-5	14	CASSYSLRGKTQYF
TRBJ2-2	TRBD2	TRBV7-8	16	CASSFRTSENTGELFF
TRBJ1-2	NA	TRBV29-1	11	CSVGGSYGYTF
TRBJ1-2	NA	TRBV29-1	11	CSYSWDMGYTF
TRBJ1-2	NA	TRBV6-1	16	CASSPSRVPGDYGYTF
TRBJ2-7	TRBD1	TRBV2	16	CASSMGLGQGSYEQYF
TRBJ1-3	NA	TRBV15	11	CATSRGDTIYF
TRBJ1-6	NA	TRBV7-3	13	CASSFYRNSPLHF
TRBJ1-2	NA	TRBV10-3	14	CAISGPSNRGGYTF
TRBJ2-3	TRBD2	TRBV12-3/TRBV12-4	14	CASRTSRNTDTQYF
TRBJ1-1	NA	TRBV6-2/TRBV6-3	13	CASLKRSSTEAFF
TRBJ1-2	NA	TRBV10-3	16	CASTPPGAKPNYGYTF
TRBJ1-2	NA	TRBV11-2	14	CASSLGPRGAYYTF
TRBJ2-7	NA	TRBV5-1	15	CASSLEFGGINEQYF
TRBJ1-5	NA	TRBV3-1	14	CASSYDSDNQPQHF
TRBJ1-6	NA	TRBV25-1	13	CASSAGPGSPLHF
TRBJ1-2	NA	TRBV20-1	14	CSASKIGENYGYTF
TRBJ1-1	NA	TRBV14	14	CASSQSWLNTEAFF
TRBJ2-6	NA	TRBV7-9	19	CASSGGLSMRESGANVLTF
TRBJ1-2	NA	TRBV7-4	14	CASSFPAMTYGYTF
TRBJ2-5	NA	TRBV6-2/TRBV6-3	19	CASSYAVGTSGFHIGTQYF
TRBJ1-4	NA	TRBV15	19	CATSRVPPRGGSSDEKLFF
TRBJ2-6	TRBD2	TRBV7-2	17	CASSQDLAGAGANVLTF
TRBJ2-7	NA	TRBV28	15	CASRRRGGLGKEQYF
NA	NA	TRBV29-1	12	CSVVRTENIQFF